Listed here are 8 T cell receptor beta chains from one sample, sequenced in a study of spatial heterogeneity in lung cancer. These receptors lack a known antigen. General study findings and limits: Higher tumor mutation counts went along with higher counts of expanded intratumoral alpha and beta TCRs.

Time point noted: sample taken at primary tumor resection. TCRdb processed the 5' RACE reads anew with MiXCR; each CDR3 protein has one entry. The data contain about 10,000 distinct CDR3 sequences, under 70% of them seen just once; the ten biggest clones take up around 26%. The input for sequencing was lung tumor tissue, taken at surgery. All receptors derive from a female donor with early-stage non-small cell lung cancer.

This clonotype was observed a handful of times. V is TRBV11-2 and J is TRBJ1-4, with D perhaps TRBD1 (6 bases). This CDR3 comprises 13 residues. V was cut by 3 bases and J by 8 bases, with 10 bases left in between. The germline CDR1 and CDR2 sequences are SGHAT and FQNNGV. The CDR3 nucleotides read TGTGCCAGCAGCTTGCAGGGGAGGGAAAAACTGTTTTTT. This encodes CASSLQGREKLFF.

V and J are TRBV7-9 and TRBJ2-2; 12 bases map to TRBD2. From germline, CDR1 is SEHNR and CDR2 FQNEAQ (reference sequence). Trimming at V came to 3 bases and at J to 1 base, leaving 6 bases not matched to a gene. This CDR3 contains 18 residues. CDR3 in amino acids: CASSFPSGGARNTGELFF. CDR3 DNA sequence: TGTGCCAGCAGCTTCCCTAGCGGGGGGGCCCGGAACACCGGGGAGCTGTTTTTT.

This clonotype was counted a few times. The V call is TRBV20-1, the J call TRBJ2-1; possibly TRBD2 for D (5 bases). From germline, CDR1 is DFQATT and CDR2 SNEGSKA (reference sequence). V was shortened by 2 bases and J by 0 bases, with 26 bases between the two germline ends. CDR3 length equals 20 residues. The CDR3 bases are TGCAGTGCTAGATACATGGCGCGAGGGTCCCTACAATTCTCCTACAATGAGCAGTTCTTC. Its protein is CSARYMARGSLQFSYNEQFF.

Only a few counts were recorded for this clonotype. DNA for the CDR3: TGTGCCAGCAGCGAGGGTCCGGATCAGCCCCAGCATTTT. This encodes CASSEGPDQPQHF. The genes are TRBV7-3 and TRBJ1-5, with unresolved D. CDR3 length: 13 amino acids. The V end lost 5 bases, the J end lost 5 bases, and 10 bases lay between the germline ends. Germline CDR1 and CDR2: SGHTA and FQGTGA. The complete variable domain, with remaining parts taken from reference TRBV7-3 and TRBJ1-5, reads GAGVSQTPSNKVTEKGKYVELRCDPISGHTALYWYRQSLGQGPEFLIYFQGTGAADDSGLPNDRFFAVRPEGSVSTLKIQRTERGDSAVYLCASSEGPDQPQHFGDGTRLSIL.

This chain uses TRBV3-1 with TRBJ1-3; D remains ambiguous. The CDR3 length is 15 residues. Per germline, CDR1 LGHDT and CDR2 YNNKEL (reference sequence). Trimming took 4 bases from V and 0 from J, leaving 10 bases between them. In DNA form, the CDR3 reads TGTGCCAGCAGCCCTGGGGTAGGCTCTGGAAACACCATATATTTT. Translation: CASSPGVGSGNTIYF.

There are a few counts of this clonotype. The CDR3 coding sequence is TGTGCCAGCAGCGAGGGACTAGCGGGGGTTTACTACGAGCAGTACTTC. As protein: CASSEGLAGVYYEQYF. The rearrangement joins TRBV5-5 to TRBJ2-7, with 14 bases matching TRBD2. Unmatched junction bases numbered 6, after V lost 4 bases and J lost 3 bases. Germline values: CDR1 SGHKS, CDR2 YYEKEE (reference sequence). This CDR3 comprises 16 residues.

This clonotype was detected only a few times. This chain connects TRBV20-1 to TRBJ1-4; D is undetermined. From germline, CDR1 is DFQATT and CDR2 SNEGSKA (reference sequence). V was pared by 0 bases and J by 4 bases, with 6 bases between. The CDR3 totals 13 residues. CDR3: CSARDGNNEKLFF. The CDR3 region has the DNA TGCAGTGCTAGAGACGGGAATAATGAAAAACTGTTTTTT.

As DNA, the CDR3 is TGTGCCAGCACCCTTAGCGGGGGGGCCTCCGGGGAGCTGTTTTTT. It specifies CASTLSGGASGELFF. V usage is TRBV5-4 and J usage is TRBJ2-2, with 11 bases aligning to TRBD2. Germline V gene sequence: CDR1 SGHNT, CDR2 YYREEE (reference sequence). The CDR3 is 15 residues long. Trimming at V came to 6 bases and at J to 6 bases, leaving 7 bases not matched to a gene.